Presented here are 23 T cell receptor beta chains from one specimen sequenced in a study of vaccination and CD4 T cells after COVID-19 (dated 2022 in TCRdb). The treatment or condition label, read with the paper, signifies: roughly 10-day PBMC culture with coronavirus spike peptide pools or control peptides (ViraFEST assay). Libraries came from PCR. Sequencing used an Illumina iSeq 100. DNA from cultured CD4+ T cells was subjected to TCR sequencing with the Oncomine TCR Beta short-read assay at the Johns Hopkins FTIC core. TCRdb reprocessed the public reads (quality trimming at Q25 with fastp, clone calling with MiXCR) and kept in-frame beta chains. Rows merge per CDR3 protein into single entries with the most common DNA and genes. Within this sample are thousands of distinct CDR3 sequences, with around 23% of them counted one time only. The ten largest clonotypes hold about 20% of the sample. Antigens of these TCRs are unknown.

Sequencing was done on a sample of cultured CD4+ T cells from blood. All receptors derive from a human donor with COVID-19.

Only a few counts were recorded for this clonotype. The gene calls are TRBV29-1 and TRBJ1-5; tentatively, D is TRBD1 (5 bases). V lost 7 bases and J lost 5, with 9 bases in between. The V gene's germline CDR1 is SQVTM and CDR2 ANQGSEA. The CDR3 is 11 residues long. CDR3 in DNA: TGCAGCGCCGGACACGATCAGCCCCAGCATTTT. Its translation is CSAGHDQPQHF.

Comment on this clonotype: Since a much larger clone is just one base distant, this may be a read error. The chain has TRBV27 and TRBJ1-5; D call uncertain. The DNA end lines up better with TRBJ2-3; the J call may be wrong. From germline, CDR1 is MNHEY and CDR2 SMNVEV (reference sequence). The CDR3 totals 13 residues. In DNA form, the CDR3 reads TGTGCCAGCAGTTTACAGTCCAATCAGCCCCAGTATTTT. Translation: CASSLQSNQPQYF.

The chain joins TRBV29-1 to TRBJ2-5, with D maybe TRBD2 (7 bases). The CDR3 extends over 15 amino acids. Germline assignment: CDR1 SQVTM and CDR2 ANQGSEA. V lost 4 bases and J 2 bases, leaving 17 bases between the germline ends. CDR3 amino acids: CSVGRGGGTQETQYF. CDR3 nucleotides: TGCAGCGTTGGTCGTGGGGGGGGCACACAAGAGACCCAGTACTTC.

In this sample, this clonotype is medium-sized (0.01 to 0.1%). The rearrangement links TRBV27 to TRBJ1-6; D possibly corresponds to TRBD1 (5 bases). CDR1 and CDR2 (germline): MNHEY, SMNVEV (reference sequence). The CDR3 spans 15 residues. V shed 1 base and J shed 6 bases, with 10 bases lying between them. CDR3 protein: CASSLFRAGNSPLHF. CDR3 DNA sequence: TGTGCCAGCAGTTTATTCAGGGCCGGTAATTCACCCCTCCACTTT.

This clonotype has a handful of counts. The chain uses TRBV5-4 and TRBJ1-1; D is uncertain. V was trimmed by 4 bases and J by 1 base, leaving 8 bases between them. The CDR3 is 13 amino acids. Germline CDR1 reads SGHNT; CDR2 reads YYREEE (reference sequence). This CDR3 reads CASSIDGNTEAFF. The DNA for the CDR3 is TGTGCCAGCAGCATCGACGGGAACACTGAAGCTTTCTTT.

By its share, this clonotype is medium-sized (0.01 to 0.1%). This chain connects TRBV20-1 to TRBJ1-1; D is ambiguous. Germline CDR1 DFQATT, CDR2 SNEGSKA (reference sequence). The germline V and J ends were trimmed by 3 bases and 5 bases, with 7 bases remaining between them. This CDR3 contains 11 residues. CDR3: CSASLSTEAFF. CDR3 sequence (DNA): TGCAGTGCTAGTTTGTCGACTGAAGCTTTCTTT.

This chain uses TRBV5-1 with TRBJ1-1; D remains ambiguous. This CDR3 spans 15 amino acids. Germline-derived CDR1 and CDR2 are SGHRS and YFSETQ. Trimming shortened V by 0 bases and J by 1 base, and 10 bases separated the two germline ends. CDR3 loop: CASSLVQTQNTEAFF. CDR3 nucleotide sequence: TGCGCCAGCAGCTTGGTTCAGACACAGAACACTGAAGCTTTCTTT.

A few counts support this clonotype. CDR3 coding DNA: TGTGCCAGCAGCCAAATGGGGCTAGCCGTGACAGATACGCAGTATTTT. It translates to CASSQMGLAVTDTQYF. This chain links TRBV7-6 with TRBJ2-3; the D gene could be TRBD1 or TRBD2 (5 bases each). Trimming shortened V by 5 bases and J by 3 bases, and 18 bases separated the two germline ends. The CDR3 runs to 16 residues. Germline values: CDR1 SGHVS, CDR2 FNYEAQ.

Note on this clonotype: One junction end disagrees with the germline gene, perhaps due to a read error. The CDR3 coding sequence is TGTGCTAGCAGCTTAGATGGTTTCCAAGAGACCCAGTACTTC. This gives the protein CASSLDGFQETQYF. This sequence joins TRBV7-7 and TRBJ2-5; D is undetermined. CDR3 length equals 14 residues. Germline lookup yields CDR1 SSHAT and CDR2 FNYEAQ (reference sequence).

The table lists this clonotype with a few counts. The chain recombines TRBV5-1 with TRBJ1-1; TRBD1 agrees at 7 bases. V lost 4 bases to trimming and J lost 6 bases; unmatched junction nucleotides: 6. This CDR3 region has 13 residues. The germline CDR1 and CDR2 sequences are SGHRS and YFSETQ. The CDR3 coding sequence is TGCGCCAGCAGCAGGGACAGAACTTCTGAAGCTTTCTTT. Translating gives CASSRDRTSEAFF.

This chain links TRBV18 with TRBJ2-2; 13 bases map to TRBD2. Germline V gives CDR1 KGHSH, CDR2 LQKENI. CDR3 length equals 16 residues. V lost 2 bases to trimming and J lost 5 bases; unmatched junction nucleotides: 2. The CDR3 nucleotides are TGTGCCAGCTCACCAAAGACTAGCGGGGGGACCGGGGAGCTGTTTTTT. It encodes CASSPKTSGGTGELFF. Together with reference TRBV18 and TRBJ2-2, the CDR3 gives the full variable domain: NAGVMQNPRHLVRRRGQEARLRCSPMKGHSHVYWYRQLPEEGLKFMVYLQKENIIDESGMPKERFSAEFPKEGPSILRIQQVVRGDSAAYFCASSPKTSGGTGELFFGEGSRLTVL.

This clonotype has only a few counts. V is TRBV20-1 and J is TRBJ2-3; D possibly corresponds to TRBD2 (7 bases). The CDR3 runs 12 residues. Looked up from germline, CDR1 is DFQATT and CDR2 is SNEGSKA (reference sequence). The CDR3: CSLRGLTDTQYF. The CDR3 DNA reads TGCAGCTTGCGGGGGCTCACAGATACGCAGTATTTT.

In its sample, this clonotype was seen a few times. This sequence joins TRBV10-3 and TRBJ2-7, with 8 bases lining up with TRBD1. Germline V gene lookup returns CDR1 ENHRY and CDR2 SYGVKD. This CDR3 region has 13 residues. J lost 5 bases, V lost 6 bases, and 6 bases had no gene match. CDR3 loop: CAISSRGQDEQYF. The CDR3 DNA reads as TGTGCCATCAGCTCCAGGGGGCAGGACGAGCAGTACTTC.

The CDR3 DNA follows: TGCAGCGCCGAACCCACAGGGATGAACACTGAAGCTTTCTTT. Translating it yields CSAEPTGMNTEAFF. This chain links TRBV29-1 with TRBJ1-1, with D possibly being TRBD1 (6 bases). The V gene lost 7 bases and the J gene lost 0 bases, with 15 bases spanning the gap. The CDR3 extends over 14 amino acids. Germline CDR1 is SQVTM and CDR2 is ANQGSEA. The whole variable domain, filled in from reference TRBV29-1 and TRBJ1-1, reads SAVISQKPSRDICQRGTSLTIQCQVDSQVTMMFWYRQQPGQSLTLIATANQGSEATYESGFVIDKFPISRPNLTFSTLTVSNMSPEDSSIYLCSAEPTGMNTEAFFGQGTRLTVV.

This clonotype was observed a few times. The chain couples TRBV20-1 to TRBJ1-1; D unclear. Trimming left V 1 base short and J 1 base short, with 10 bases between. The CDR3 has 14 amino acids. Germline V gene data show CDR1 as DFQATT and CDR2 as SNEGSKA (reference sequence). For the CDR3, the DNA is TGCAGTGCTAGAGTGCGCGTTTCGAACACTGAAGCTTTCTTT. It translates to CSARVRVSNTEAFF.

The chain couples TRBV20-1 to TRBJ1-3; 12 positions match TRBD1. The CDR3 is 16 residues long. CDR1 is DFQATT, CDR2 SNEGSKA, per germline (reference sequence). V lost 1 base and J lost 4; bases outside the gene matches: 5. The CDR3 DNA reads TGCAGTGCTAGAGTCGGGACAGGGGGCGCCGGAAACACCATATATTTT. Translating gives CSARVGTGGAGNTIYF.

The chain employs TRBV6-2 or TRBV6-3 and TRBJ1-3; TRBD1 might be the D (6 bases). This CDR3 spans 17 amino acids. V was cut by 0 bases and J by 3 bases, with 15 bases left in between. Germline-derived CDR1 and CDR2 are MNHEY and SVGEGT. The CDR3 sequence is CASSYSAAGARGNTIYF. The CDR3, as DNA: TGTGCCAGCAGTTACTCGGCCGCGGGGGCGCGTGGAAACACCATATATTTT.

The genes are TRBV6-1 and TRBJ2-7; 9 nucleotides match TRBD2. The junction had 5 bases not matched to a gene; V was cut back by 4 bases and J by 1 base. Germline values: CDR1 MNHNS, CDR2 SASEGT. This CDR3 contains 15 residues. The CDR3 DNA reads as TGTGCCAGCAGTGCAAAGCGGGGGGATTCCTACGAGCAGTACTTC. The encoded protein is CASSAKRGDSYEQYF.

This clonotype was picked up a small number of times. The chain is built from TRBV20-1 and TRBJ2-3; 11 bases align to TRBD2. V was pared by 6 bases and J by 4 bases, with 15 bases of the junction left unmatched. The CDR3 totals 17 residues. CDR1 is DFQATT, CDR2 SNEGSKA, per germline (reference sequence). CDR3 protein: CSALSLLAGGVADTQYF. CDR3 DNA: TGCAGTGCCCTAAGCCTTCTAGCGGGGGGCGTGGCAGATACGCAGTATTTT.

The table lists this clonotype with a few counts. This chain links TRBV12-3 or TRBV12-4 with TRBJ2-1, with D hard to call. Deletions cut 3 bases from V and 4 bases from J, with 4 bases between. This CDR3 comprises 12 residues. The CDR3 protein is CASSLGYNEQFF. The CDR3, as DNA: TGTGCCAGCAGTTTGGGATACAATGAGCAGTTCTTC.

This clonotype is medium-sized. The rearrangement links TRBV27 to TRBJ1-2; TRBD1 aligns across 8 bases. This CDR3 is 15 amino acids long. Germline V gene data show CDR1 as MNHEY and CDR2 as SMNVEV (reference sequence). The junction had 13 bases not matched to a gene; V was cut back by 6 bases and J by 7 bases. In DNA, the CDR3 is TGTGCCAGCAGGTACGGGAGGCAGGGGGCGGGTGGCTACACCTTC. This gives the protein CASRYGRQGAGGYTF.

The rearrangement links TRBV30 to TRBJ2-4; 7 bases line up with TRBD2. The length of the CDR3 is 16 residues. Germline V gene sequence: CDR1 GTSNPN, CDR2 SVGIG (reference sequence). Trimming at V came to 5 bases and at J to 1 base, leaving 11 bases not matched to a gene. The CDR3 reads CAWVPGAGTAKNIQYF. The CDR3 nucleotides read TGTGCCTGGGTCCCGGGAGCGGGGACGGCCAAAAACATTCAGTACTTC.

The chain combines TRBV7-3 with TRBJ1-4, with TRBD1 identical over 10 bases. The CDR3 totals 15 residues. V lost 5 bases to trimming and J lost 7 bases; unmatched junction nucleotides: 7. Germline CDR1 SGHTA, CDR2 FQGTGA. The CDR3 reads CASSPRQGAFEKLFF. The CDR3 DNA sequence: TGTGCCAGCAGCCCAAGACAGGGGGCATTTGAAAAACTGTTTTTT.